Below are 4 T cell receptor beta chains sequenced from a single sample in a study of blood T cell repertoires in COVID-19. Sequencing used immunoSEQ multiplex PCR; TCRdb keeps in-frame clones, though not all of them. Of 95,000 to 150,000 clones in the sample, about 83% were seen once. The sample consisted of peripheral blood. Receptor source: a man aged 80 or over with active or convalescent COVID-19.

This chain links TRBV6-5 with TRBJ1-1; 9 bases are shared with TRBD1. Trimming removed 6 bases from V and 1 base from J; junction bases left unmatched: 3. The CDR3 is made up of 14 amino acids. CDR1 is MNHEY and CDR2 is SVGAGI in the germline V gene. CDR3 in DNA: TGTGCCAGCAGGGGGACAGGGCCGAACACTGAAGCTTTCTTT. Its protein is CASRGTGPNTEAFF.

This clone was seen more than once but under ten times. The rearrangement uses TRBV28 and TRBJ1-1; D not resolved. V lost 4 bases, J lost 1 base, and 7 bases lay in between. CDR3 size: 13 residues. Germline lookup yields CDR1 MDHEN and CDR2 SYDVKM. CDR3 in amino acids: CASSSPSNTEAFF. Here the CDR3 DNA reads TGTGCCAGCAGTTCCCCCTCGAACACTGAAGCTTTCTTT.

The chain joins TRBV7-2 to TRBJ1-1; no clear D gene. Trimming took off 2 bases at V and 3 bases at J, with 7 bases between the two ends. Germline-derived CDR1 and CDR2 are SGHTA and FQGNSA. This CDR3 is 13 amino acids long. CDR3 nucleotide sequence: TGTGCCAGCAGCTTAAGCGAGGACACTGAAGCTTTCTTT. It specifies CASSLSEDTEAFF.

CDR3 bases: TGTGCCAGCAGCTTACTACAGGGCCAGCCCCAGCATTTT. It yields the protein CASSLLQGQPQHF. The V and J genes are TRBV7-2 and TRBJ1-5; D may be TRBD1 (6 bases). V was shortened by 2 bases and J by 7 bases, with 9 bases between the two germline ends. CDR3 length: 13 residues. The germline CDR1 and CDR2 sequences are SGHTA and FQGNSA.